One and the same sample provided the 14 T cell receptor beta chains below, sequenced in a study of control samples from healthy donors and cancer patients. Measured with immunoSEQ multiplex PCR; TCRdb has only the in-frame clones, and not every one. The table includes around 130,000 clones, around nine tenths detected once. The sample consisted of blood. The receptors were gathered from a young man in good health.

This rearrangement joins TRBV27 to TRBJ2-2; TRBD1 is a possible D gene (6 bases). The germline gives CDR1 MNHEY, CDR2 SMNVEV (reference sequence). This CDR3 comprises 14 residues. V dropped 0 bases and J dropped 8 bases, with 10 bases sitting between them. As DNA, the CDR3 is TGTGCCAGCAGTTTATCGGGGGCACGGGGGGAGCTGTTTTTT. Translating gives CASSLSGARGELFF.

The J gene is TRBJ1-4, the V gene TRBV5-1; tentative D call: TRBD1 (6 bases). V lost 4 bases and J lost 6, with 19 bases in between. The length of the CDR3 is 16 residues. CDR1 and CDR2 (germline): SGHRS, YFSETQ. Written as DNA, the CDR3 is TGCGCCAGCAGCCCTGACGCACAGGGTTCACATGAAAAACTGTTTTTT. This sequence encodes CASSPDAQGSHEKLFF.

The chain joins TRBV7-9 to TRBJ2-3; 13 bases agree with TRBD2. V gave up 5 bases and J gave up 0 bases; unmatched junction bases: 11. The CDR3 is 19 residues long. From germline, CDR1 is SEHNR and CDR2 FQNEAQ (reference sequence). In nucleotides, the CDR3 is TGTGCCAGCAGCACTGCGCCGGGACTAGCGGGGTTTAGCACAGATACGCAGTATTTT. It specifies CASSTAPGLAGFSTDTQYF.

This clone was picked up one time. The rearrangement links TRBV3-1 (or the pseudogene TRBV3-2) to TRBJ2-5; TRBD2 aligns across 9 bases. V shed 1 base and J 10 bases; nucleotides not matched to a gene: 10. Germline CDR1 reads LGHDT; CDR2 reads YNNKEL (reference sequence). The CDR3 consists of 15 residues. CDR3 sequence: CASSQGMAGGQDQYF. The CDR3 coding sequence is TGTGCCAGCAGCCAAGGGATGGCGGGAGGGCAGGACCAGTACTTC.

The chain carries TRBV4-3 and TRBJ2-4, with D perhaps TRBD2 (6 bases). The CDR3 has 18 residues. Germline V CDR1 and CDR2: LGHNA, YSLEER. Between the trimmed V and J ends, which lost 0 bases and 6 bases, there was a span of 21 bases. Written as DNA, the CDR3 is TGCGCCAGCAGCCAAGATCTTCCCGCGGGCGGGACCTTAAACATTCAGTACTTC. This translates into CASSQDLPAGGTLNIQYF.

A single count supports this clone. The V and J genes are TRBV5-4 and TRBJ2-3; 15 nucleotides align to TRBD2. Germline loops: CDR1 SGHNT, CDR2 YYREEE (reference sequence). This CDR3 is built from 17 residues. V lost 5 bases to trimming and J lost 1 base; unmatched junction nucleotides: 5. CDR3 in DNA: TGTGCCAGCAGTCCATGGACTAGCGGGAGGGGCACAGATACGCAGTATTTT. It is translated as CASSPWTSGRGTDTQYF.

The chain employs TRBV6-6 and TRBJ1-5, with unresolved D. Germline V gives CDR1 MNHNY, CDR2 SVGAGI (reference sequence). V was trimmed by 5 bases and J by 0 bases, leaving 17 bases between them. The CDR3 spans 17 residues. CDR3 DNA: TGTGCCAGCAGTCAGGTAGGGCTCCGAGATAGCAATCAGCCCCAGCATTTT. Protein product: CASSQVGLRDSNQPQHF.

The CDR3 sequence: CASSPGTFNTGELFF. CDR3 DNA sequence: TGTGCCAGCAGCCCGGGGACTTTTAACACCGGGGAGCTGTTTTTT. This chain uses TRBV7-3 with TRBJ2-2; tentative D call: TRBD2 (6 bases). There are 15 residues in the CDR3. Deletions cut 5 bases from V and 2 bases from J, with 12 bases between. Germline values: CDR1 SGHTA, CDR2 FQGTGA.

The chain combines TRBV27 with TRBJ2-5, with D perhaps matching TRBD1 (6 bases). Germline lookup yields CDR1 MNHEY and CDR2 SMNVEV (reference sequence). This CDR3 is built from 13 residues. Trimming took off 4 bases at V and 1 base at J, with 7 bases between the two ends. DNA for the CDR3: TGTGCCAGCAGTTACAGGGCCCAAGAGACCCAGTACTTC. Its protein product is CASSYRAQETQYF.

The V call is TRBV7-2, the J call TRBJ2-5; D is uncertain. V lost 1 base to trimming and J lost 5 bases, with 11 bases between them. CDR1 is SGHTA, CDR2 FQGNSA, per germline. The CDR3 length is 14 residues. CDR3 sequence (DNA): TGTGCCAGCAGCTTAGGAGGTGGGTGGGAGACCCAGTACTTC. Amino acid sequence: CASSLGGGWETQYF.

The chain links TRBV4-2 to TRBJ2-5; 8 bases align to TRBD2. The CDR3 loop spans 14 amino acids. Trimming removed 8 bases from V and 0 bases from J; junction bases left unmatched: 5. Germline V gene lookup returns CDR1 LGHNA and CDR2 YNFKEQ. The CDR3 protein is CASGRGGNQETQYF. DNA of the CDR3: TGTGCCAGCGGGCGCGGGGGGAACCAAGAGACCCAGTACTTC.

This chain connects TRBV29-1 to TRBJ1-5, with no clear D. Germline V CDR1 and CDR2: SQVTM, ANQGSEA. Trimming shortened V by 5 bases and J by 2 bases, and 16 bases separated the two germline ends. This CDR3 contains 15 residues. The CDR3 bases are TGCAGCGTTTCCATGGGCACTTCGGGCAATCAGCCCCAGCATTTT. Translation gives CSVSMGTSGNQPQHF.

The CDR3 region is CASSLTMGLAGTGEQFF. The CDR3 region has the DNA TGTGCCAGCAGCTTAACAATGGGACTAGCGGGGACGGGTGAGCAGTTCTTC. The chain joins TRBV7-3 to TRBJ2-1; 13 bases are a match to TRBD2. The CDR3 totals 17 residues. Trimming cost V 0 bases and J 9 bases; bases outside gene matches: 8. CDR1 and CDR2 (germline): SGHTA, FQGTGA. The full variable domain, completed using reference TRBV7-3 and TRBJ2-1, is GAGVSQTPSNKVTEKGKYVELRCDPISGHTALYWYRQSLGQGPEFLIYFQGTGAADDSGLPNDRFFAVRPEGSVSTLKIQRTERGDSAVYLCASSLTMGLAGTGEQFFGPGTRLTVL.

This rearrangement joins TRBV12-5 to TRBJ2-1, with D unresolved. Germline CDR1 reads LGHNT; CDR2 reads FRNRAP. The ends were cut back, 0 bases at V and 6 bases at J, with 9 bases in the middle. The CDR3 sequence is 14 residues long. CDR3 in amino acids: CASGLVPPGNEQFF. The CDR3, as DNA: TGTGCTAGTGGTTTGGTGCCCCCGGGCAATGAGCAGTTCTTC.